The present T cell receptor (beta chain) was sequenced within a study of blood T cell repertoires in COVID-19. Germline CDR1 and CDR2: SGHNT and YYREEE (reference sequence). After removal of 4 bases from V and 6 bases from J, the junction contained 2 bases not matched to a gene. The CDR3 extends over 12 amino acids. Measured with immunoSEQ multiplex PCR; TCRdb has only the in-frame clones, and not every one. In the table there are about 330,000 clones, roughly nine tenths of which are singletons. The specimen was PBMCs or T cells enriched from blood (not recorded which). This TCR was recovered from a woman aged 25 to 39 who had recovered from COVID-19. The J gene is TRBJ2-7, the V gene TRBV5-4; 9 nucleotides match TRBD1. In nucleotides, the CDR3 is TGTGCCAGCAGCGGGACAGGGATCGAGCAGTACTTC. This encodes CASSGTGIEQYF.